The rows below give T cell receptor beta chains drawn from one sample of a study of T cells in Graves' hyperthyroidism and ophthalmopathy. TCRdb re-called the multiplex PCR reads through MiXCR, storing one row per CDR3 protein. Among around 600,000 distinct CDR3 sequences listed, 16% were seen once. The sample consisted of blood. These receptors all come from a middle-aged woman with Graves' ophthalmopathy. CDR3s include the opening cysteine and the closing phenylalanine or tryptophan. The D gene is left open where the match is weak.

CDR3aa: CASSQEGTGGLTSPLHF; d_gene: TRBD1; v_gene: TRBV4-2; j_gene: TRBJ1-6
CDR3aa: CASSSQQGARNSPLHF; d_gene: TRBD1; v_gene: TRBV7-9; j_gene: TRBJ1-6
CDR3aa: CASSLGLRGEKLFF; d_gene: NA; v_gene: TRBV7-9; j_gene: TRBJ1-4
CDR3aa: CASRETVAKNIQYF; d_gene: NA; v_gene: TRBV5-8; j_gene: TRBJ2-4
CDR3aa: CASSLTSVQTQYF; d_gene: TRBD2; v_gene: TRBV7-8; j_gene: TRBJ2-5
CDR3aa: CASSQEPWGLAGGQETQYF; d_gene: TRBD2; v_gene: TRBV3-1; j_gene: TRBJ2-5
CDR3aa: CASSFSGKNYEQYF; d_gene: NA; v_gene: TRBV13; j_gene: TRBJ2-7
CDR3aa: CASSWGQGDGGAEAFF; d_gene: TRBD1; v_gene: TRBV18; j_gene: TRBJ1-1
CDR3aa: CAWSPGLAGNNEQFF; d_gene: TRBD2; v_gene: TRBV30; j_gene: TRBJ2-1
CDR3aa: CASSVASGLAGGTSDTQYF; d_gene: TRBD2; v_gene: TRBV9; j_gene: TRBJ2-3
CDR3aa: CAWSARGLALETQYF; d_gene: NA; v_gene: TRBV30; j_gene: TRBJ2-5
CDR3aa: CASSELDTEAFF; d_gene: NA; v_gene: TRBV5-6; j_gene: TRBJ1-1
CDR3aa: CASSSSQRDVKTQYF; d_gene: TRBD2; v_gene: TRBV7-9; j_gene: TRBJ2-5
CDR3aa: CASSLWPMNYGYTF; d_gene: NA; v_gene: TRBV6-1; j_gene: TRBJ1-2
CDR3aa: CASSPLLGARFF; d_gene: NA; v_gene: TRBV7-8; j_gene: TRBJ2-1
CDR3aa: CSATQGGGLRGKNIQYF; d_gene: NA; v_gene: TRBV20-1; j_gene: TRBJ2-4
CDR3aa: CASSHRRTIQTDTQYF; d_gene: NA; v_gene: TRBV3-1; j_gene: TRBJ2-3
CDR3aa: CASSEMEGVNGYTF; d_gene: NA; v_gene: TRBV11-2; j_gene: TRBJ1-2
CDR3aa: CASSLLFYVGLCTDTQYF; d_gene: NA; v_gene: TRBV12-3/TRBV12-4; j_gene: TRBJ2-3
CDR3aa: CASSPRGEPTDTQYF; d_gene: NA; v_gene: TRBV5-1; j_gene: TRBJ2-3
CDR3aa: CASSLALGQSTDTQYF; d_gene: TRBD1; v_gene: TRBV7-9; j_gene: TRBJ2-3
CDR3aa: CATSDRHYYGYTF; d_gene: NA; v_gene: TRBV24-1; j_gene: TRBJ1-2
CDR3aa: CASSRGNIQYF; d_gene: NA; v_gene: TRBV3-1; j_gene: TRBJ2-4
CDR3aa: CASSQTQGVVTEAFF; d_gene: TRBD1; v_gene: TRBV14; j_gene: TRBJ1-1
CDR3aa: CASMRQGASNQPQHF; d_gene: TRBD1; v_gene: TRBV2; j_gene: TRBJ1-5
CDR3aa: CASSLHQGGDTEAFF; d_gene: NA; v_gene: TRBV12-3/TRBV12-4; j_gene: TRBJ1-1
CDR3aa: CASSYSGGLGETQYF; d_gene: TRBD1; v_gene: TRBV6-6; j_gene: TRBJ2-5
CDR3aa: CSAKTSTSGTQSPQETQYF; d_gene: TRBD2; v_gene: TRBV20-1; j_gene: TRBJ2-5
CDR3aa: CSAPGQANYGYTF; d_gene: NA; v_gene: TRBV20-1; j_gene: TRBJ1-2
CDR3aa: CSARQVAGGSGTGELFF; d_gene: TRBD2; v_gene: TRBV20-1; j_gene: TRBJ2-2
CDR3aa: CASSLYLAGAYEQYF; d_gene: TRBD2; v_gene: TRBV7-2; j_gene: TRBJ2-7
CDR3aa: CASSYGVGTDTQYF; d_gene: NA; v_gene: TRBV6-6; j_gene: TRBJ2-3
CDR3aa: CASSQEIRPYGYTF; d_gene: NA; v_gene: TRBV4-1; j_gene: TRBJ1-2
CDR3aa: CASTVRGLDSPLHF; d_gene: TRBD1; v_gene: TRBV2; j_gene: TRBJ1-6
CDR3aa: CSAPGQSINQPQHF; d_gene: TRBD1; v_gene: TRBV20-1; j_gene: TRBJ1-5
CDR3aa: CASSRVNSEVHSNQPQHF; d_gene: NA; v_gene: TRBV5-1; j_gene: TRBJ1-5
CDR3aa: CASSLRSGPYQPQHF; d_gene: NA; v_gene: TRBV28; j_gene: TRBJ1-5
CDR3aa: CASSYSRGGVTTTGQYF; d_gene: NA; v_gene: TRBV6-5; j_gene: TRBJ2-7
CDR3aa: CSASPTGPQETQYF; d_gene: NA; v_gene: TRBV20-1; j_gene: TRBJ2-5
CDR3aa: CSEGVGPYNEQFF; d_gene: NA; v_gene: TRBV20-1; j_gene: TRBJ2-1
CDR3aa: CASSQRGAEASF; d_gene: NA; v_gene: TRBV19; j_gene: TRBJ1-1
CDR3aa: CASSPTGGGWLNF; d_gene: TRBD2; v_gene: TRBV2; j_gene: TRBJ2-5
CDR3aa: CASSLPGQGLTEAFF; d_gene: TRBD1; v_gene: TRBV6-1; j_gene: TRBJ1-1
CDR3aa: CASSYTRGDEQFF; d_gene: NA; v_gene: TRBV7-9; j_gene: TRBJ2-1
CDR3aa: CASSLIAGARETQYF; d_gene: TRBD2; v_gene: TRBV7-2; j_gene: TRBJ2-5
CDR3aa: CASSPQIQGTYNSPLHF; d_gene: TRBD1; v_gene: TRBV18; j_gene: TRBJ1-6
CDR3aa: CAPWTGETDTQYF; d_gene: TRBD1; v_gene: TRBV5-1; j_gene: TRBJ2-3
CDR3aa: CASSFAGTQYF; d_gene: NA; v_gene: TRBV12-3/TRBV12-4; j_gene: TRBJ2-3
CDR3aa: CASTLETRGGYGYTF; d_gene: NA; v_gene: TRBV6-1; j_gene: TRBJ1-2
CDR3aa: CASSLVLREFEAFF; d_gene: NA; v_gene: TRBV11-2; j_gene: TRBJ1-1
CDR3aa: CASSQRGTAPETQYF; d_gene: TRBD1; v_gene: TRBV3-1; j_gene: TRBJ2-5
CDR3aa: CATSRDRQPGVQPQHF; d_gene: NA; v_gene: TRBV15; j_gene: TRBJ1-5
CDR3aa: CASSLRRGGNTGELFF; d_gene: TRBD2; v_gene: TRBV7-2; j_gene: TRBJ2-2
CDR3aa: CAWSVPGGGNEQFF; d_gene: NA; v_gene: TRBV30; j_gene: TRBJ2-1
CDR3aa: CASRRRTGTGPSGANVLTF; d_gene: TRBD1; v_gene: TRBV27; j_gene: TRBJ2-6
CDR3aa: CASSATGMEGYTF; d_gene: NA; v_gene: TRBV27; j_gene: TRBJ1-2
CDR3aa: CSVVGGNLYNEQFF; d_gene: NA; v_gene: TRBV29-1; j_gene: TRBJ2-1
CDR3aa: CSARGRQGIPYSNQPQHF; d_gene: NA; v_gene: TRBV20-1; j_gene: TRBJ1-5
CDR3aa: CASSQDSSPEDGYTF; d_gene: NA; v_gene: TRBV3-1; j_gene: TRBJ1-2